The next 30 T cell receptor beta chains were all read from a single sample in a study of T-cell memory formation after mild COVID-19. TCRdb reprocessed the 5' RACE reads via MiXCR and lists one record per CDR3 protein. The data contain 350,000 to 450,000 distinct CDR3 sequences, 13% to 15% of them singletons. Sample: PBMCs or a T cell subset sorted from them (not recorded which). All receptors come from a man aged 18 to 29 who had mild COVID-19 (a few samples of this study predate the infection). Cell type and time point are not known.

This clonotype was detected many times. The chain carries TRBV4-3 and TRBJ2-1, with D tentatively TRBD2 (6 bases). Trimming removed 4 bases at V and 0 bases at J, with 10 bases between. From germline, CDR1 is LGHNA and CDR2 YSLEER. The CDR3 contains 15 residues. This CDR3 reads CASSRDWSSYNEQFF. The CDR3 DNA reads TGCGCCAGCAGCCGGGACTGGAGCTCCTACAATGAGCAGTTCTTC.

This clonotype came up many times. The gene calls are TRBV5-1 and TRBJ2-5; D not certain. CDR1 and CDR2 from the germline V gene are SGHRS and YFSETQ. V was shortened by 4 bases and J by 5 bases, with 18 bases between the two germline ends. This CDR3 is 15 amino acids long. The DNA of the CDR3 is TGCGCCAGCAGCCCCCGTTTCCCAGGCTGGGAGACCCAGTACTTC. As protein: CASSPRFPGWETQYF.

This clonotype was seen a handful of times. The chain couples TRBV4-1 to TRBJ1-1; D not resolved. The CDR3 runs 13 residues. Trimming stripped 5 bases from V and 6 bases from J, with 13 bases between. Germline V gene sequence: CDR1 MGHRA, CDR2 YSYEKL. CDR3 in amino acids: CASSAPVRAEAFF. The CDR3 region has the DNA TGCGCCAGCAGCGCCCCCGTTCGGGCTGAAGCTTTCTTT.

In this sample, this clonotype turned up many times. This sequence joins TRBV20-1 and TRBJ2-1; either TRBD1 or TRBD2 may fit D (5 bases each). The CDR3 sequence is 15 residues long. Between the trimmed V and J ends, which lost 0 bases and 5 bases, there was a span of 14 bases. Looked up from germline, CDR1 is DFQATT and CDR2 is SNEGSKA (reference sequence). The CDR3 sequence is CSARDPGLGDNEQFF. CDR3 DNA sequence: TGCAGTGCTAGAGACCCTGGGCTGGGGGACAATGAGCAGTTCTTC.

The chain joins TRBV5-1 to TRBJ1-3, with D hard to call. CDR1 and CDR2 (germline): SGHRS, YFSETQ. V lost 4 bases, J lost 4 bases, and 18 bases lay in between. There are 16 residues in the CDR3. CDR3 coding DNA: TGCGCCAGCAGCCTCCAAGTATCGACTGTCGGAAACACCATATATTTT. Translating it yields CASSLQVSTVGNTIYF.

The chain joins TRBV11-2 to TRBJ1-6; D is possibly TRBD1 (5 bases). Germline V gene data show CDR1 as SGHAT and CDR2 as FQNNGV. V gave up 5 bases and J gave up 8 bases, with 22 bases separating them. This CDR3 region has 17 residues. CDR3 in DNA: TGTGCCAGCAGCATTCCCCGATGGGGGGACCAAGATTCACCCCTCCACTTT. Its protein is CASSIPRWGDQDSPLHF. The full variable domain, completed using reference TRBV11-2 and TRBJ1-6, is EAGVAQSPRYKIIEKRQSVAFWCNPISGHATLYWYQQILGQGPKLLIQFQNNGVVDDSQLPKDRFSAERLKGVDSTLKIQPAKLEDSAVYLCASSIPRWGDQDSPLHFGNGTRLTVT.

This clonotype came up a few times. The chain employs TRBV12-3 or TRBV12-4 and TRBJ1-1; no firm D call. The CDR3 extends over 13 amino acids. The V and J ends lost 6 bases and 1 base respectively, with 9 bases between them. The CDR3 sequence is CASRYSENTEAFF. DNA of the CDR3: TGTGCCAGCAGGTATTCCGAGAACACTGAAGCTTTCTTT.

The V and J genes are TRBV24-1 and TRBJ1-2; D remains unclear. V lost 5 bases and J 0 bases, leaving 6 bases between the germline ends. The CDR3 is made up of 13 amino acids. CDR1 and CDR2 (germline): KGHDR, SFDVKD. CDR3 sequence (DNA): TGTGCCACCAGTGCGGGAGCTAACTATGGCTACACCTTC. The encoded protein is CATSAGANYGYTF.

This chain uses TRBV6-5 with TRBJ2-3; possible D gene TRBD1, 6 bases. This CDR3 is 16 amino acids long. Germline lookup yields CDR1 MNHEY and CDR2 SVGAGI. The germline V and J ends were trimmed by 6 bases and 1 base, with 17 bases remaining between them. The CDR3 reads CASRTVQGRGTDTQYF. The DNA of the CDR3 is TGTGCCAGCAGAACCGTACAGGGAAGGGGCACAGATACGCAGTATTTT.

This clonotype was seen at least ten times. The chain joins TRBV13 to TRBJ1-2; D gene unclear. CDR1 and CDR2 (germline): PRHDT, FYEKMQ (reference sequence). The CDR3 loop spans 15 amino acids. Between the trimmed V and J ends, which lost 5 bases and 4 bases, there was a span of 17 bases. The CDR3 region has the DNA TGTGCCAGCAGCCAATTTCCAGGTTTTAGCTATGGCTACACCTTC. Its translation: CASSQFPGFSYGYTF. Full variable domain (rest looked up from reference TRBV13 and TRBJ1-2): AAGVIQSPRHLIKEKRETATLKCYPIPRHDTVYWYQQGPGQDPQFLISFYEKMQSDKGSIPDRFSAQQFSDYHSELNMSSLELGDSALYFCASSQFPGFSYGYTFGSGTRLTVV.

The rearrangement joins TRBV27 to TRBJ2-7, with D perhaps being TRBD1 or TRBD2 (5 bases each). Trimming cost V 4 bases and J 3 bases, with 19 bases left between them. Germline values: CDR1 MNHEY, CDR2 SMNVEV (reference sequence). This CDR3 comprises 16 residues. The CDR3 spells CASSSPRQLGGYEQYF. The CDR3 coding sequence is TGTGCCAGCAGTTCCCCCCGTCAGCTTGGGGGCTACGAGCAGTACTTC.

This clonotype came up a few times. This chain uses TRBV5-1 with TRBJ2-1, with 13 positions matching TRBD2. CDR3 length: 19 amino acids. Germline V gene sequence: CDR1 SGHRS, CDR2 YFSETQ. Trimming took 5 bases from V and 3 from J; bases not matched to a gene: 14. The CDR3 bases are TGCGCCAGCAGTTCCGCAGGACTAGCGGGGGAAAACTTCTACAATGAGCAGTTCTTC. Its translation is CASSSAGLAGENFYNEQFF.

CDR3 in amino acids: CASSGYTTLQETQYF. As DNA, the CDR3 is TGCGCCAGCAGTGGTTACACGACCCTCCAAGAGACCCAGTACTTC. This rearrangement joins TRBV10-2 to TRBJ2-5; D remains unclear. The V end was cut by 4 bases, the J end by 1 base, with 13 bases between. This CDR3 is built from 15 residues. In germline, CDR1 is WSHSY, CDR2 SAAADI.

The chain's CDR3 is CASSLWENIQYF. DNA of the CDR3: TGTGCCAGCAGTTTGTGGGAAAACATTCAGTACTTC. V and J are TRBV12-3 or TRBV12-4 and TRBJ2-4; D is ambiguous. There are 12 residues in the CDR3. Deletions cut 3 bases from V and 5 bases from J, with 5 bases between.

The V and J genes are TRBV29-1 and TRBJ1-1; the D is unclear. CDR3 length equals 13 residues. Between the trimmed V and J ends, which lost 0 bases and 4 bases, there was a span of 9 bases. Germline CDR1 and CDR2: SQVTM and ANQGSEA. The DNA of the CDR3 is TGCAGCGTTGAAGAGGGAAGGGTCACTGAAGCTTTCTTT. It specifies CSVEEGRVTEAFF.

V is TRBV10-3 and J is TRBJ1-6; maybe TRBD1 (5 bases). This CDR3 has 14 amino acids. V was cut by 3 bases and J by 10 bases, with 13 bases left in between. Germline V gene sequence: CDR1 ENHRY, CDR2 SYGVKD. The CDR3 sequence: CAISDGMAGSPLHF. The DNA for the CDR3 is TGTGCCATCAGTGACGGGATGGCAGGGTCACCCCTCCACTTT.

This clonotype occurred a few times. The DNA for the CDR3 is TGTGCCAGTACCACGGACGGGGAGAACTATGGCTACACCTTC. Its translation: CASTTDGENYGYTF. J is TRBJ1-2 and V is TRBV19; D is uncertain. The ends were cut back, 7 bases at V and 2 bases at J, with 14 bases in the middle. Germline V gene sequence: CDR1 LNHDA, CDR2 SQIVND (reference sequence). This CDR3 comprises 14 residues.

The J gene is TRBJ2-5, the V gene TRBV29-1, with 8 bases identical to TRBD1. V lost 3 bases, J lost 5 bases, and 8 bases stayed unmatched. The CDR3 contains 14 residues. Germline-derived CDR1 and CDR2 are SQVTM and ANQGSEA. The CDR3 spells CSVDRQGASETQYF. CDR3 bases: TGCAGCGTTGATCGGCAGGGGGCGAGCGAGACCCAGTACTTC.

This clonotype was seen once. This chain links TRBV27 with TRBJ2-2; 10 bases map to TRBD1. The CDR3 sequence is 15 residues long. J lost 7 bases, V lost 4 bases, and 6 bases had no gene match. Germline V gene sequence: CDR1 MNHEY, CDR2 SMNVEV (reference sequence). The CDR3 DNA reads as TGTGCCAGCAGTTATGGACAGGGGGGTGGCGGGGAGCTGTTTTTT. As protein: CASSYGQGGGGELFF.

This clonotype has a count of ten or more. The DNA of the CDR3 is TGCGCCAGCAGCTTCGAATGGGACAGCTATGATACGCAGTATTTT. This codes for CASSFEWDSYDTQYF. The chain carries TRBV5-1 and TRBJ2-3, with 7 bases identical to TRBD1. The trim removed 2 bases at V and 6 bases at J, leaving 9 bases unmatched. Germline V gene data show CDR1 as SGHRS and CDR2 as YFSETQ. The CDR3 extends over 15 amino acids.

The CDR3 sequence is CATRNRGGDSYTEAFF. CDR3 nucleotide sequence: TGTGCCACCAGGAACAGGGGGGGCGACTCATACACTGAAGCTTTCTTT. The chain uses TRBV6-2 or TRBV6-3 and TRBJ1-1, with 8 positions matching TRBD1. This CDR3 comprises 16 residues. The germline CDR1 and CDR2 sequences are MNHEY and SVGEGT. Unmatched junction bases numbered 16, after V lost 10 bases and J lost 3 bases.

J is TRBJ1-1 and V is TRBV20-1, with D perhaps matching TRBD1 (5 bases). Germline V gene lookup returns CDR1 DFQATT and CDR2 SNEGSKA (reference sequence). This CDR3 is 13 amino acids long. Trimming pared 0 bases from V and 3 bases from J, leaving 8 bases between. In DNA form, the CDR3 reads TGCAGTGCTAGAGAGACAGCCTACACTGAAGCTTTCTTT. Its translation is CSARETAYTEAFF.

J is TRBJ2-2 and V is TRBV5-1, with TRBD1 as a possible D gene (6 bases). CDR3 size: 16 residues. The V gene's germline CDR1 is SGHRS and CDR2 YFSETQ. V was cut by 0 bases and J by 5 bases, with 14 bases left in between. The CDR3 coding sequence is TGCGCCAGCAGCTTGGGAAGCAGGGGAAATACCGGGGAGCTGTTTTTT. It specifies CASSLGSRGNTGELFF.

In its sample, this clonotype was seen many times. This rearrangement joins TRBV5-1 to TRBJ2-3; D gene uncertain. Germline V gene data show CDR1 as SGHRS and CDR2 as YFSETQ. CDR3 length equals 15 residues. Trimming cost V 0 bases and J 1 base, with 9 bases left between them. In DNA, the CDR3 is TGCGCCAGCAGCTTGGAGAGGTGGGGCACAGATACGCAGTATTTT. Translating it yields CASSLERWGTDTQYF. Complete variable domain (other parts from reference TRBV5-1 and TRBJ2-3): KAGVTQTPRYLIKTRGQQVTLSCSPISGHRSVSWYQQTPGQGLQFLFEYFSETQRNKGNFPGRFSGRQFSNSRSEMNVSTLELGDSALYLCASSLERWGTDTQYFGPGTRLTVL.

The rearrangement joins TRBV4-3 to TRBJ1-3; D not certain. CDR3 length: 15 amino acids. The germline V gene has CDR1 LGHNA and CDR2 YSLEER. Between the trimmed V and J ends, which lost 0 bases and 0 bases, there was a span of 6 bases. CDR3 region: CASSQDWTSGNTIYF. DNA for the CDR3: TGCGCCAGCAGCCAAGATTGGACCTCTGGAAACACCATATATTTT.

This clonotype came up a few times. The chain uses TRBV19 and TRBJ1-2; 7 nucleotides align to TRBD1. The germline CDR1 and CDR2 sequences are LNHDA and SQIVND (reference sequence). Trimming at V came to 9 bases and at J to 4 bases, leaving 20 bases not matched to a gene. CDR3 length: 17 residues. As DNA, the CDR3 is TGTGCCAGCACTTCCACAGGGGCAGAGGGTTTTTTCTATGGCTACACCTTC. This translates into CASTSTGAEGFFYGYTF.

This chain joins TRBV12-3 or TRBV12-4 and TRBJ2-7, with D maybe TRBD1 (5 bases). V dropped 5 bases and J dropped 2 bases, with 10 bases sitting between them. This CDR3 region has 13 residues. The CDR3 nucleotides are TGTGCCAGCAGTGACAGCTATACCTACGAGCAGTACTTC. Protein product: CASSDSYTYEQYF.

This clonotype was seen only a few times. The chain recombines TRBV7-3 with TRBJ1-1; D uncertain. This CDR3 has 13 amino acids. Germline V gene sequence: CDR1 SGHTA, CDR2 FQGTGA. Deletions cut 2 bases from V and 5 bases from J, with 9 bases between. CDR3 nucleotide sequence: TGTGCCAGCAGCTTATGGTTAGGGACTGAAGCTTTCTTT. Protein: CASSLWLGTEAFF.

The V call is TRBV6-1, the J call TRBJ1-2; a possible D gene is TRBD1 (6 bases). CDR1 is MNHNS and CDR2 is SASEGT in the germline V gene. Trimming cost V 10 bases and J 2 bases, with 14 bases left between them. The CDR3 totals 13 residues. The CDR3 loop reads CATLRGNNYGYTF. Written as DNA, the CDR3 is TGTGCCACCCTGAGGGGGAACAACTATGGCTACACCTTC.

This clonotype was found many times. DNA of the CDR3: TGTGCCAGCAGCTTAGAGCCCAGGGGGCTGGATGAAAAACTGTTTTTT. This codes for CASSLEPRGLDEKLFF. This chain uses TRBV7-2 with TRBJ1-4, with 8 bases matching TRBD1. The ends lost 1 base at V and 6 bases at J; junction bases unmatched: 7. Germline V CDR1 and CDR2: SGHTA, FQGNSA. There are 16 residues in the CDR3. The whole variable domain, remainder taken from reference TRBV7-2 and TRBJ1-4, is GAGVSQSPSNKVTEKGKDVELRCDPISGHTALYWYRQSLGQGLEFLIYFQGNSAPDKSGLPSDRFSAERTGGSVSTLTIQRTQQEDSAVYLCASSLEPRGLDEKLFFGSGTQLSVL.